This T cell receptor (beta chain) derives from a study of identical twins. TCRdb passed the 5' RACE reads through MiXCR, listing each CDR3 protein once. The profile shows about 690,000 distinct CDR3 sequences, 21% of them singletons. Germline V lookup: CDR1 SGDLS, CDR2 YYNGEE. With V trimmed by 0 bases and J by 6 bases, 7 bases remained unmatched. The CDR3 sequence is 16 residues long. The same sample was also studied in work on T cells expressing NK-cell markers.

This sequence joins TRBV9 and TRBJ2-1; TRBD2 aligns across 9 bases. Sequencing input: PBMCs. The receptor was derived from a young woman in good health. This chain's CDR3 is CASSVVGGGVSNEQFF. The CDR3, as DNA: TGTGCCAGCAGCGTAGTTGGCGGGGGGGTTAGCAATGAGCAGTTCTTC.